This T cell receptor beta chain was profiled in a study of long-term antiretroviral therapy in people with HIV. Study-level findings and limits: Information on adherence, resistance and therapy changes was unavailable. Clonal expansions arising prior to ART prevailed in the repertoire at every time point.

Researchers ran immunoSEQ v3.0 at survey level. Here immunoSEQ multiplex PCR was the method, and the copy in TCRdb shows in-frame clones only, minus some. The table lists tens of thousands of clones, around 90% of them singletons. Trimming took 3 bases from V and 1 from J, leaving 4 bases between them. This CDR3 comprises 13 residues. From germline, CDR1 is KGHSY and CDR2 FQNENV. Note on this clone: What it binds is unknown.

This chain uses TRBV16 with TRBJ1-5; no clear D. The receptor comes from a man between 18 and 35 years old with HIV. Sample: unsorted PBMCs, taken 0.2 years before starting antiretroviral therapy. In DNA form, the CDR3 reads TGTGCCAGCAGCCAGACAAGCAATCAGCCCCAGCATTTT. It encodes CASSQTSNQPQHF.